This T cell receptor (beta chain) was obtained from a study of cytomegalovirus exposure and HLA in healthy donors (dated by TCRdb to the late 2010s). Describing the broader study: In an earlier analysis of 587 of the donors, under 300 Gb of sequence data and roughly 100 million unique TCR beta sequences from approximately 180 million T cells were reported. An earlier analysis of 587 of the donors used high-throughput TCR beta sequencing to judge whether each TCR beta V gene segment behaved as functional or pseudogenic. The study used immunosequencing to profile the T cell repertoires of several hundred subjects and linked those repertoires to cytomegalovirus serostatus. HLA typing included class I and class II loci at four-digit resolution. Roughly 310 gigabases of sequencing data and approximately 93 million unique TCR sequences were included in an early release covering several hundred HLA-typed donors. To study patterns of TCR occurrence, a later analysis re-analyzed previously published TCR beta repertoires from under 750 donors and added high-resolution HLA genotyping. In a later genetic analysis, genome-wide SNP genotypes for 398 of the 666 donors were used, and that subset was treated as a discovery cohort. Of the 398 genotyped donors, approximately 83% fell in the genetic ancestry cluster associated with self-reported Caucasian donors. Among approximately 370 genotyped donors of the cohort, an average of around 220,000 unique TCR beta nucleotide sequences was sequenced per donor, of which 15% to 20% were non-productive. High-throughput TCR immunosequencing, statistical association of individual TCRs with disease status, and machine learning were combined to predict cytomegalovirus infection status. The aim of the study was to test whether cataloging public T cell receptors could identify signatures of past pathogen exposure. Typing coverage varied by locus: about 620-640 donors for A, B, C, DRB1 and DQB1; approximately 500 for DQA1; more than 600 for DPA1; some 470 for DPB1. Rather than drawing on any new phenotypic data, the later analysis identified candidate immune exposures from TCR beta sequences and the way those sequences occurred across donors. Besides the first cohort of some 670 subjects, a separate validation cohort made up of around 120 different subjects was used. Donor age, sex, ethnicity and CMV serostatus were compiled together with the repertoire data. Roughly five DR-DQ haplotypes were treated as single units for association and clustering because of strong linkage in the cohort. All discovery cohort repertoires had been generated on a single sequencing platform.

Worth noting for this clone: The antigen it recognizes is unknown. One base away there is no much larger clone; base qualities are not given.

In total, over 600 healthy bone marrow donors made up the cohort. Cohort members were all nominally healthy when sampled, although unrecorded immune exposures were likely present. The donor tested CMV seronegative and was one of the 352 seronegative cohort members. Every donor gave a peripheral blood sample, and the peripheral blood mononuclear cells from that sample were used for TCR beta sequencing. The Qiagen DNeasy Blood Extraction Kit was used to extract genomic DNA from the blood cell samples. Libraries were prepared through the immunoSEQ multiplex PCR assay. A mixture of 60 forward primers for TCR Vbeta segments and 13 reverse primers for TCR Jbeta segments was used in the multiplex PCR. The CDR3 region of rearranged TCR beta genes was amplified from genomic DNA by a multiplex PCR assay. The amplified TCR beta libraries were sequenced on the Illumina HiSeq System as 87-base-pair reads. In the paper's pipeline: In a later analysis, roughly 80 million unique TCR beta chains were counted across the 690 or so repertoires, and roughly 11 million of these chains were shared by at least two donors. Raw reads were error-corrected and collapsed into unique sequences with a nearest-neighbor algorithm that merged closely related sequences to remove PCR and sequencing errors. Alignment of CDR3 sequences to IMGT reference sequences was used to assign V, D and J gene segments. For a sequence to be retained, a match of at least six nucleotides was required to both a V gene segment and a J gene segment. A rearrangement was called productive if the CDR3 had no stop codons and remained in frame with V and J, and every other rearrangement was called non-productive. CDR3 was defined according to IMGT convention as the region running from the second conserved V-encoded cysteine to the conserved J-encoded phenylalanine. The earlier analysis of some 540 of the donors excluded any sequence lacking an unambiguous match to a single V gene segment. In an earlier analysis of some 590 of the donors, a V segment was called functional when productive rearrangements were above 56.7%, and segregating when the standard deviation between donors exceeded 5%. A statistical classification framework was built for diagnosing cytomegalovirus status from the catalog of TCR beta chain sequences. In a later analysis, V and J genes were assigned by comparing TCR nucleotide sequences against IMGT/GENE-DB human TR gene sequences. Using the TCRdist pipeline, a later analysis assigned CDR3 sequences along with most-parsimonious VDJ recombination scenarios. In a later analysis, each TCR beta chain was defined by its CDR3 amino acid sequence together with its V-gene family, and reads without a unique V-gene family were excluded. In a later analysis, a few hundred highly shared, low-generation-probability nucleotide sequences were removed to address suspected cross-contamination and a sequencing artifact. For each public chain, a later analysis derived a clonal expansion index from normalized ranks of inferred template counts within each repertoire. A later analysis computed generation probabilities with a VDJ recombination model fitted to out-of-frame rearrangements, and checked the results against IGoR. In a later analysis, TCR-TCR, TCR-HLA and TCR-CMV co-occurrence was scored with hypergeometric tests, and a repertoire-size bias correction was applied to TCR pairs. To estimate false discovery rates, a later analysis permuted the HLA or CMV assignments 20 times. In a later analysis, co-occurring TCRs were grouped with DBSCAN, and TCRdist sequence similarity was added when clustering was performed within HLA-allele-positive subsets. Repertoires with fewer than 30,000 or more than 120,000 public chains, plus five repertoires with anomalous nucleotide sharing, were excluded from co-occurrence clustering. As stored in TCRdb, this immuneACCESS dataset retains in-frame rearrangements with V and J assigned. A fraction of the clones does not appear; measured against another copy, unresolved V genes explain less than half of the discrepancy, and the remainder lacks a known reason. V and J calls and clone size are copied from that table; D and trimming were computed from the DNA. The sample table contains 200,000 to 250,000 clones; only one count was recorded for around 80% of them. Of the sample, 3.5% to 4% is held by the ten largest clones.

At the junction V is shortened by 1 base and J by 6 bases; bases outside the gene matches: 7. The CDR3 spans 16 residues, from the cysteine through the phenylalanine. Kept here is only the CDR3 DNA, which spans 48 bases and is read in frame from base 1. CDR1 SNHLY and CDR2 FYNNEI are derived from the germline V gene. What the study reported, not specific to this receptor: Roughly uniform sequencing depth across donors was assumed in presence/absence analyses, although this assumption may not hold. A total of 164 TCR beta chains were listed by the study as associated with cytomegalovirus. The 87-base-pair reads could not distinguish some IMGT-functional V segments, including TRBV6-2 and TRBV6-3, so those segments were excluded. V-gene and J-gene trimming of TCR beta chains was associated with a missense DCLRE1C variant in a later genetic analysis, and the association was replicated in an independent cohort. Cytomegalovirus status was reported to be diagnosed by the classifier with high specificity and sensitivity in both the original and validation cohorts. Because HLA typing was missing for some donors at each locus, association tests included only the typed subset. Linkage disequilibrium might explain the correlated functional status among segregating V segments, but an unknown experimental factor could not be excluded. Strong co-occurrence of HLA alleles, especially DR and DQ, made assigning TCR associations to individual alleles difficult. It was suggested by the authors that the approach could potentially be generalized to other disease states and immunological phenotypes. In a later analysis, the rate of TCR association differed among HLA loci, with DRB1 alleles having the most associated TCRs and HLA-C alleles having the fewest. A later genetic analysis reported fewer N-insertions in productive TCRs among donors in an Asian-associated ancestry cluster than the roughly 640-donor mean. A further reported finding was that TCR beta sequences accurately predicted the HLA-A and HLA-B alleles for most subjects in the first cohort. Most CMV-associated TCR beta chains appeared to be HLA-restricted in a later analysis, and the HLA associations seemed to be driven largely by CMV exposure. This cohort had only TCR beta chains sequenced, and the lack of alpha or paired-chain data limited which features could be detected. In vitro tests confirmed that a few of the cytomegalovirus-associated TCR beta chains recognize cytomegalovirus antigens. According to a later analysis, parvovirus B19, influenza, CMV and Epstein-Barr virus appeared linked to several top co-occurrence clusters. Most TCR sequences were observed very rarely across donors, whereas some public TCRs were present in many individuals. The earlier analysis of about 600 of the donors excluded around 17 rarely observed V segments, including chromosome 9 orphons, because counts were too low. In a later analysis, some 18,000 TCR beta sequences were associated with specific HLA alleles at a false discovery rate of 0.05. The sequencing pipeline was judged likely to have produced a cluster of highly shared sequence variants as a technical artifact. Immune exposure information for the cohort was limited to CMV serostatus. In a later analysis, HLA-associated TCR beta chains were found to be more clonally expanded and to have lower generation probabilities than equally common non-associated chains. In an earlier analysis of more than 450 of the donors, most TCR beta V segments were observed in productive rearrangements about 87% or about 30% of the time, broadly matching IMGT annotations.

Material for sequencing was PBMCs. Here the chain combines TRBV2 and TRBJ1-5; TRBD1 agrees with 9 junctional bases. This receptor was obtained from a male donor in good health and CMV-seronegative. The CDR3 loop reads CASSEENWDRVQPQHF. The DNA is TGTGCCAGCAGTGAAGAGAATTGGGACAGGGTTCAGCCCCAGCATTTT.